Below, 2 T cell receptor beta chains from the same sample are listed, as sequenced in a study of CD8 T cells in ankylosing spondylitis. TCRdb itself ran the 5' RACE reads through MiXCR, one entry per CDR3 protein. The sample shows about 160,000 distinct CDR3 sequences, around 45% of them seen only once. Material: synovial fluid, either unsorted or a sorted T cell fraction (not recorded which). The receptors derive from a male donor with ankylosing spondylitis.

This clonotype came up many times. The chain has TRBV27 and TRBJ1-5; D is ambiguous. V lost 7 bases and J 4 bases, leaving 14 bases between the germline ends. This CDR3 is 14 amino acids long. Germline loops: CDR1 MNHEY, CDR2 SMNVEV (reference sequence). The CDR3 DNA reads TGTGCCAGCAAACAAAACCTTGGGAATCAGCCCCAGCATTTT. Translation gives CASKQNLGNQPQHF.

In this sample, this clonotype turned up a few times. The chain has TRBV4-3 and TRBJ2-1; D is unclear. V dropped 0 bases and J dropped 15 bases, with 15 bases sitting between them. CDR3 length: 13 residues. CDR1 is LGHNA and CDR2 is YSLEER in the germline V gene. CDR3 DNA: TGCGCCAGCAGCCAAGATTCCCGCCAAGACCCGTTCTTC. Its translation: CASSQDSRQDPFF.